This T cell receptor beta chain derives from a study of human T cells and chemical hapten exposure. Study as a whole: A mostly female patient group had alopecia areata, totalis or universalis. Study conclusions and caveats: Large CDR3 similarity clusters arose significantly more often from expanded TCRs than from controls.

Unique molecular identifiers were affixed to discrete cDNA molecules within the library. Using its own MiXCR run on the RACE reads, TCRdb lists one record per CDR3 protein. The repertoire consists of just under 65,000 distinct CDR3 sequences, with about 11% occurring once and the leading ten covering roughly 2.3%. The time point: patch test 3, about 24 weeks after DPC sensitization. Noted treatment: therapeutic diphenylcyclopropenone sensitization with weekly scalp DPC. This clonotype was seen a few times. Antigen unknown. The source was whole blood, collected in connection with sensitization to the hapten diphenylcyclopropenone (DPC). This receptor was obtained from a woman under 40 with alopecia areata. Some clones in this sample may be carry-over from other donors' samples.

CDR3 protein: CASSQAPGGLDTQYF. CDR3 bases: TGTGCCAGCAGCCAAGCTCCGGGAGGCTTAGATACGCAGTATTTT. The chain combines TRBV4-2 with TRBJ2-3; the match to TRBD2 covers 7 bases. Per germline, CDR1 LGHNA and CDR2 YNFKEQ. The CDR3 is made up of 15 amino acids. The ends lost 1 base at V and 5 bases at J; junction bases unmatched: 6.